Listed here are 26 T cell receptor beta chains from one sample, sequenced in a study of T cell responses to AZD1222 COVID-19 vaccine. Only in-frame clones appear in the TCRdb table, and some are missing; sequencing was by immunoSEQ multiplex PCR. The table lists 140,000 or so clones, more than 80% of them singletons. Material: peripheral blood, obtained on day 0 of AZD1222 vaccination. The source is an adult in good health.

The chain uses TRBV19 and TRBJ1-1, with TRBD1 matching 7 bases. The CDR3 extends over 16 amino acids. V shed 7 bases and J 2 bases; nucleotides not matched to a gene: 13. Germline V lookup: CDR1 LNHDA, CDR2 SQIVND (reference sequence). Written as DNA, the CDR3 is TGTGCCAGTATGCCCCTACAGGGGATTTCAAACACTGAAGCTTTCTTT. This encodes CASMPLQGISNTEAFF.

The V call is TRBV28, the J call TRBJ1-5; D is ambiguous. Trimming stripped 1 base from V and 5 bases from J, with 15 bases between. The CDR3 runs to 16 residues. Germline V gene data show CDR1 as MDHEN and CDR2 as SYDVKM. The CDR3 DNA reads TGTGCCAGCAGTTTATCGGCCGGTTTTAGGGATCAGCCCCAGCATTTT. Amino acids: CASSLSAGFRDQPQHF.

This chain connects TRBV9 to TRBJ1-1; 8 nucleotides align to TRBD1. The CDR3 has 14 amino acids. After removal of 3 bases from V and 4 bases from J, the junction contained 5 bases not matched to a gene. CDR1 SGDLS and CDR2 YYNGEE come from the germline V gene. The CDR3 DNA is TGTGCCAGCAGCGCGACAGGGGAGCGCACTGAAGCTTTCTTT. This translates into CASSATGERTEAFF.

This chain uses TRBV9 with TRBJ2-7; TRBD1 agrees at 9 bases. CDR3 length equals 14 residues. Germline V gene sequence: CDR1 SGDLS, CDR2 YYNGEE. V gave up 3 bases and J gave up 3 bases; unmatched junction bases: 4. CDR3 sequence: CASSARQGGYEQYF. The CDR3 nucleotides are TGTGCCAGCAGCGCTAGACAGGGGGGCTACGAGCAGTACTTC. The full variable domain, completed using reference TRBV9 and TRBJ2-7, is DSGVTQTPKHLITATGQRVTLRCSPRSGDLSVYWYQQSLDQGLQFLIQYYNGEERAKGNILERFSAQQFPDLHSELNLSSLELGDSALYFCASSARQGGYEQYFGPGTRLTVT.

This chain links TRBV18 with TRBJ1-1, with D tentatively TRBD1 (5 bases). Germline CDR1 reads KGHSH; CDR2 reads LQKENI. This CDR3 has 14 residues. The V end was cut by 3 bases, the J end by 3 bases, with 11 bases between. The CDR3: CASSPYVGDTEAFF. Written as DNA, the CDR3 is TGTGCCAGCTCACCTTACGTGGGGGACACTGAAGCTTTCTTT.

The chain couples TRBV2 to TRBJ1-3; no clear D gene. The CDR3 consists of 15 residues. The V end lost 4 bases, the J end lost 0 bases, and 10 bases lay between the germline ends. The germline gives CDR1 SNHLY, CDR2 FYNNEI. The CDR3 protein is CASSGRARSGNTIYF. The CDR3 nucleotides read TGTGCCAGCAGTGGACGGGCCCGCTCTGGAAACACCATATATTTT.

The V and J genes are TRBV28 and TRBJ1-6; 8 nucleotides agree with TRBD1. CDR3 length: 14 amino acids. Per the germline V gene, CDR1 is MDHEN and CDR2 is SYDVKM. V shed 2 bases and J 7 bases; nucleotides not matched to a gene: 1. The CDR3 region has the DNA TGTGCCAGCAGTTTAGGGGACAGGAATTCACCCCTCCACTTT. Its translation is CASSLGDRNSPLHF.

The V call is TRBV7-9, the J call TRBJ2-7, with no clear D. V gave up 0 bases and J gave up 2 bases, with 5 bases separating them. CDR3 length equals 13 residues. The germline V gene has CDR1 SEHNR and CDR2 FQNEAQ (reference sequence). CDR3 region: CASSLAAAYEQYF. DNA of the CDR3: TGTGCCAGCAGCTTAGCGGCAGCCTACGAGCAGTACTTC.

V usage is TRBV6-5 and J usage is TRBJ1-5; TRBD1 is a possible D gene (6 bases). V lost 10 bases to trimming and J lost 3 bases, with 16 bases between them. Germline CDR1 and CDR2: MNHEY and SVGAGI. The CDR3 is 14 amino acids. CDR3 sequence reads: CATQPGGPNQPQHF. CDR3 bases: TGTGCCACTCAACCGGGGGGCCCCAATCAGCCCCAGCATTTT.

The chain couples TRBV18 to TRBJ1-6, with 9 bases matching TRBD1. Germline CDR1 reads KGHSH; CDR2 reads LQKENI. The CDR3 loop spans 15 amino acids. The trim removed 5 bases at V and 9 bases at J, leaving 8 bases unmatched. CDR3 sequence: CASSSDRGKSSPLHF. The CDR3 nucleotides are TGTGCCAGCTCATCGGACAGGGGAAAGAGTTCACCCCTCCACTTT.

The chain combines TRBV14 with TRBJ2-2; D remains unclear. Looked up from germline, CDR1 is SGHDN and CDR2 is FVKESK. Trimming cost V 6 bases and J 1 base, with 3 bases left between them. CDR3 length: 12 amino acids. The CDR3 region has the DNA TGTGCCAGCAGGAAGAACACCGGGGAGCTGTTTTTT. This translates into CASRKNTGELFF.

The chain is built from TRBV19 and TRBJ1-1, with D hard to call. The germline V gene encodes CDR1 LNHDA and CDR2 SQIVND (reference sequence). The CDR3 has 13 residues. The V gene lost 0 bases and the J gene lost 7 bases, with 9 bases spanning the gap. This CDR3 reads CASSIEQSSEAFF. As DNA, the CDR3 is TGTGCCAGTAGTATAGAGCAGTCCAGTGAAGCTTTCTTT.

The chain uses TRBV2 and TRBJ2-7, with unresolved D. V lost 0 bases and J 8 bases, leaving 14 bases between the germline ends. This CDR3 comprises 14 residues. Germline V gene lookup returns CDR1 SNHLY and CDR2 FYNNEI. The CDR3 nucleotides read TGTGCCAGCAGTGAAGCGCTTAGGGTAGTCAAGCAGTACTTC. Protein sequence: CASSEALRVVKQYF.

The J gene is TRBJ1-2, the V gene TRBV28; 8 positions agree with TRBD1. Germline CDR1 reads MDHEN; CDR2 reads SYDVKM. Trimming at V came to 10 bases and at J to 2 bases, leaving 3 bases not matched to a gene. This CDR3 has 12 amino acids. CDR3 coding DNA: TGTGCCACAGGGGGCAGCAACTATGGCTACACCTTC. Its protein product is CATGGSNYGYTF.

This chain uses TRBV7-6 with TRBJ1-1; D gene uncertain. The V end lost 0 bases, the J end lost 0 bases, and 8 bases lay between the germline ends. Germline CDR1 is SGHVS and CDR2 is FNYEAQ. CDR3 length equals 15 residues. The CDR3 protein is CASSLAPTVNTEAFF. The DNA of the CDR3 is TGTGCCAGCAGCTTAGCTCCTACAGTGAACACTGAAGCTTTCTTT.

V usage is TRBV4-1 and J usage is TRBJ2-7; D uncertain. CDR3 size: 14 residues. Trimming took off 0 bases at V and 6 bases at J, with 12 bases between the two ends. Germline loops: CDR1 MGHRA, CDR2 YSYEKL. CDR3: CASSQDPQMIEQYF. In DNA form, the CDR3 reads TGCGCCAGCAGCCAAGACCCGCAGATGATCGAGCAGTACTTC.

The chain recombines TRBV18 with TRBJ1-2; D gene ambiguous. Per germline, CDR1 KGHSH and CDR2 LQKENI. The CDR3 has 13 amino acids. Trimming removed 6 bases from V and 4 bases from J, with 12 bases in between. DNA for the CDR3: TGTGCCAGCTCGGAAGAAACGACCTATGGCTACACCTTC. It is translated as CASSEETTYGYTF.

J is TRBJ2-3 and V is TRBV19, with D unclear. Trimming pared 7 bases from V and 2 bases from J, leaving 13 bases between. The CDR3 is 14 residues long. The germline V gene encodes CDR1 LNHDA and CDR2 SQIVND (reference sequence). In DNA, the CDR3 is TGTGCCAGTACCACAGTGGGTTCCACAGATACGCAGTATTTT. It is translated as CASTTVGSTDTQYF.

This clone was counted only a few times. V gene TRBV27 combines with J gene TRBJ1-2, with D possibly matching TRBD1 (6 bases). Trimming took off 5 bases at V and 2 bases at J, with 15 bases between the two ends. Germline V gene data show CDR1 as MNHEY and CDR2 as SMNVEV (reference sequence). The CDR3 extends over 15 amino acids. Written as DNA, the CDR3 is TGTGCCAGCAGTAAAGGGGGTAGCGACAACTATGGCTACACCTTC. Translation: CASSKGGSDNYGYTF.

CDR3 coding DNA: TGTGCCAGCAGCCCCCTCGCCGGAAGAGCGCAGTTCTTC. This gives the protein CASSPLAGRAQFF. J is TRBJ2-1 and V is TRBV6-2 or TRBV6-3, with D hard to call. The CDR3 spans 13 residues. V was cut by 6 bases and J by 12 bases, with 18 bases left in between. The V gene's germline CDR1 is MNHEY and CDR2 SVGEGT.

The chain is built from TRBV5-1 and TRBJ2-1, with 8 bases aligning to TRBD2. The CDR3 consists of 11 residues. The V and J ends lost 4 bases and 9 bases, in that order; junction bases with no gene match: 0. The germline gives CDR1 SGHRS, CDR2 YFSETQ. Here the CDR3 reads CASSREGEQFF. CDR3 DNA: TGCGCCAGCAGCCGGGAGGGTGAGCAGTTCTTC.

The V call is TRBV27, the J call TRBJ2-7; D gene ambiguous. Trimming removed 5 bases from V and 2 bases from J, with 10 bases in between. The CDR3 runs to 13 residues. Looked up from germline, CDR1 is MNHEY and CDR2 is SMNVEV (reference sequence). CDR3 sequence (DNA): TGTGCCAGCAGTGCGGACCGTACCTACGAGCAGTACTTC. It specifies CASSADRTYEQYF.

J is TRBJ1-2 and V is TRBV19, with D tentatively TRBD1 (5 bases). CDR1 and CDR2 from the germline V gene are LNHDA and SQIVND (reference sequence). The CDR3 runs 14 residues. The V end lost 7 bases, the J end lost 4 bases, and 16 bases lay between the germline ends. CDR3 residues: CASKIGGDSYGYTF. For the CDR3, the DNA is TGTGCCAGTAAGATCGGGGGGGACTCCTATGGCTACACCTTC.

The CDR3 DNA sequence: TGTGCCAGTAGTATCCGAGTGGGGAATAGCAATCAGCCCCAGCATTTT. Protein: CASSIRVGNSNQPQHF. The chain joins TRBV19 to TRBJ1-5; D ambiguous. V gave up 3 bases and J gave up 0 bases, with 12 bases separating them. The length of the CDR3 is 16 residues. Germline CDR1 LNHDA, CDR2 SQIVND (reference sequence).

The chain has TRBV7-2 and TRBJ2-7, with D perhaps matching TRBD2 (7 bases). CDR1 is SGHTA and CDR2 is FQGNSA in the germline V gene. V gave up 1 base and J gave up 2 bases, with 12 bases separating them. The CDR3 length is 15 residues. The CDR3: CASSLGEGGPYEQYF. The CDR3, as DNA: TGTGCCAGCAGCTTAGGGGAGGGGGGCCCCTACGAGCAGTACTTC.

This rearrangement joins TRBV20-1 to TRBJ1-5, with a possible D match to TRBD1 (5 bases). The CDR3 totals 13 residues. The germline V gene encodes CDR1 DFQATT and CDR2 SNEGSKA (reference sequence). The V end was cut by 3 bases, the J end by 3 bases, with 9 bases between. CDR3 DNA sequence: TGCAGTGCTAGTTGGGGGAACAATCAGCCCCAGCATTTT. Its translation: CSASWGNNQPQHF.